The following is a TCR beta chain sequence with its context. This clonotype was detected only once. What antigen it recognizes has not been identified. Qualities for individual bases were not recorded, and no much larger clone is one base off. This entry belongs to a study of blood T cells in healthy people across ages (dated by TCRdb to about 2015). At the level of the whole study: In model experiments, template switching captured about one uniquely barcoded TCR beta cDNA molecule for every two T cells. To track age-related changes in TCR beta repertoire diversity, the study relied on deep sequencing normalized with unique cDNA molecular identifiers. Four age groups were formed from the donors: young (average about 17 years), middle-aged (approximately 40), aged (over 55) and long-lived (less than 85). To avoid experimental bias, donors of different ages were randomly spread across the sequencing lanes. Two additional independent replicas of 1 million unique cDNA reads from the same blood draw were analyzed for two donors (one aged 18 to 29 and one aged 80 or older). What the research found in general, with its limitations: The percentage of naive T cells measured by flow cytometry correlated strongly with observed TCR beta diversity. The CMV infection status of donors was not known, potentially confounding age-related changes in expanded clonotypes. Compared with the aged group, the long-lived group had more naive CD4+ T cells, fewer expanded clones and increased TCR diversity, a pattern suggesting age selection. As age increased, observed TCR beta diversity per million T cells dropped in a roughly linear way, and a significant reduction was already evident by age 40. Estimates of total diversity from one million sequenced T cells were regarded as lower bounds and underestimates. Conclusive comparison of naive and antigen-experienced compartments was prevented by the profiling of bulk unsorted PBMCs.

From cysteine to phenylalanine, the CDR3 is 16 amino acids long. The sequence is cut down to CDR3 DNA, 48 bases in frame from base 1. Reading the germline V gene (reference sequence) gives CDR1 LNHNV and CDR2 YYDKDF. Germline trimming: 3 bases from V, 6 bases from J; junction bases outside gene matches: 4. Receptors were amplified or captured by 5' RACE. Sequencer: Illumina HiSeq 2500. The second PCR ran for about 6 to 11 cycles and used a J-beta primer mix along with a sample-barcoded 5' primer. A unique molecular identifier was introduced onto each TCR beta cDNA molecule by a template-switch 5' adaptor carrying 12 random nucleotides. At least 2.5 million CDR3-containing paired-end reads were obtained from each sample. First-strand cDNA was synthesized from all RNA with the Mint cDNA synthesis kit, primed by a TRBC-specific oligonucleotide. All cDNA was treated with uracil-DNA glycosylase and then went through a first 18-cycle PCR with the universal primers M1SS and BC2_uni_R. As for how the authors treated the data: For normalization, 1 million high-quality reads were randomly selected from each sample, with every read carrying a distinct molecular identifier. Instead of being binned into consensus sequences, reads with shared molecular identifiers were discarded. MiTCR, with a Q25 quality threshold and the strictest error-elimination algorithm, was used for CDR3 identification, clonotype clustering and error correction. Lower-bound total TCR beta diversity was estimated with a nonparametric unseen species model using Euler transformation. In-frame beta chains were kept once TCRdb had trimmed the public reads at Q25 with fastp and called clones with MiXCR. Every CDR3 protein is listed once, alongside the most common genes and DNA of its rows. The V and J calls, along with clone size, are taken from TCRdb and not from the paper's own processing. The sample records 650,000 to 900,000 distinct CDR3 sequences, less than 80% of which are singletons. The ten largest account for 25% to 35% of the sample.

The 39 donors, aged about 6 to 100 years, were systemically healthy Caucasian individuals from Russia. Around 9.8 milliliters of peripheral blood were collected from each donor into EDTA-treated Vacutainer tubes. Ficoll-Paque density-gradient centrifugation was used to isolate PBMCs, with at least 6.5 million per sample. Total RNA, at least 6 micrograms per sample, was extracted from PBMCs with Trizol reagent. The percentages of naive CD45RAhigh/CD27high T cells were determined by flow cytometry on a PBMC aliquot from every donor. Material: blood. The clonotype comes from a man younger than 45 in good health. The receptor chain draws on TRBV15 and TRBJ1-6; 11 middle bases align to TRBD1. The DNA sequence is TGTGCCACCAGCAGGTCGGACAGGGGGCTTAATTCACCCCTCCACTTT. Its protein product is CATSRSDRGLNSPLHF.